This is a list of T cell receptor beta chains from one sample in a study of cytomegalovirus exposure and HLA in healthy donors. Assay used: immunoSEQ multiplex PCR; TCRdb lists only in-frame clones, some missing. Of around 130,000 clones in the sample, approximately 67% were seen once. The sample comprised PBMCs. The source is a man aged 18 to 35 in good health and CMV-seronegative. Both conserved end residues are part of each CDR3. D genes are given only for firm matches. Where a row states a size, it is once, few, many or the class of an expanded clone; other rows omit it.

j_call	v_call	d_call	clone_size	cdr3_aa	cdr3_nt
TRBJ1-4	TRBV13	.	few	CASSLSLAKQEKLFF	TGTGCCAGCAGCCTTTCCCTAGCGAAACAGGAAAAACTGTTTTTT
TRBJ2-3	TRBV27	TRBD2	.	CASSFGASGTRGDTQYF	TGTGCCAGCAGTTTTGGGGCTAGCGGGACAAGGGGGGATACGCAGTATTTT
TRBJ1-1	TRBV7-9	.	.	CASSNRDTTRTEAFF	TGTGCCAGCAGCAACCGGGACACGACCAGGACTGAAGCTTTCTTT
TRBJ1-2	TRBV7-3	TRBD1	.	CASSQDRVSRGYTF	TGTGCCAGCAGCCAGGACAGGGTATCTCGAGGCTACACCTTC
TRBJ2-6	TRBV14	TRBD2	once	CASSQPGLAGVAGANVLTF	TGTGCCAGCAGCCAACCCGGACTAGCGGGAGTGGCTGGGGCCAACGTCCTGACTTTC
TRBJ2-7	TRBV5-4	TRBD2	.	CASSPSGPFGGEGEQYF	TGTGCCAGCAGCCCGTCCGGACCCTTTGGAGGGGAGGGCGAGCAGTACTTC
TRBJ2-7	TRBV27	.	.	CASKVGEGSEQYF	TGTGCCAGCAAGGTCGGGGAAGGCAGCGAGCAGTACTTC
TRBJ2-3	TRBV20-1	.	.	CRGVRADTQYF	TGCAGAGGAGTTAGAGCGGATACGCAGTATTTT
TRBJ2-7	TRBV28	.	.	CASSKPGIPIYEQYF	TGTGCCAGCAGCAAGCCCGGGATTCCCATCTACGAGCAGTACTTC
TRBJ1-2	TRBV12-5	.	.	CASGLGGRAYGYTF	TGTGCTAGTGGTTTGGGGGGGCGCGCCTATGGCTACACCTTC
TRBJ2-3	TRBV10-3	.	.	CAITNLRGDTQYF	TGTGCCATCACCAACCTTAGGGGAGATACGCAGTATTTT
TRBJ1-2	TRBV7-9	.	.	CASSLQGGDGYTF	TGTGCCAGCAGCTTACAGGGAGGGGATGGCTACACCTTC
TRBJ1-1	TRBV4-3	.	few	CASSQDQGIRAEAFF	TGCGCCAGCAGCCAAGATCAGGGGATACGCGCTGAAGCTTTCTTT
TRBJ1-5	TRBV7-9	TRBD1	once	CASSRTGREYQPQHF	TGTGCCAGCAGCCGGACAGGAAGAGAGTATCAGCCCCAGCATTTT
TRBJ2-7	TRBV7-9	.	.	CASSSTSGYEQYF	TGTGCCAGCAGCTCCACTTCGGGGTACGAGCAGTACTTC
TRBJ2-6	TRBV7-9	.	.	CASSLATGPGSGANVLTF	TGTGCCAGCAGCCTAGCTACAGGGCCCGGCTCTGGGGCCAACGTCCTGACTTTC
TRBJ1-2	TRBV30	TRBD1	.	CAWGQGAYGYTF	TGTGCCTGGGGACAGGGGGCCTATGGCTACACCTTC
TRBJ2-2	TRBV30	.	.	CAWSVEQGRPGELFF	TGTGCCTGGAGTGTAGAACAGGGGAGGCCCGGGGAGCTGTTTTTT
TRBJ1-2	TRBV25-1	.	.	CASSALLYGYTF	TGTGCCAGCAGTGCTCTGTTATATGGCTACACCTTC
TRBJ2-3	TRBV11-3	TRBD1	few	CASSFGQGFGTDTQYF	TGTGCCAGCAGCTTTGGACAGGGGTTTGGTACAGATACGCAGTATTTT
TRBJ2-7	TRBV2	TRBD1	.	CASRSNRDSFSYEQYF	TGTGCCAGCAGATCAAACCGGGACAGCTTTTCCTACGAGCAGTACTTC
TRBJ2-7	TRBV15	.	.	CATSRSRASGKEQYF	TGTGCCACCAGCAGGTCCAGGGCTAGTGGCAAGGAGCAGTACTTC
TRBJ2-7	TRBV19	.	.	CASSTTQGREQYF	TGTGCCAGTAGTACAACTCAGGGGCGCGAGCAGTACTTC
TRBJ2-7	TRBV27	TRBD1	.	CASSRDRGSREGF	TGTGCCAGCAGCCGGGACAGGGGGTCAAGAGAGGGCTTC
TRBJ1-1	TRBV10-2	.	.	CASNQGSAEAFF	TGCGCCAGCAACCAGGGGAGCGCTGAAGCTTTCTTT
TRBJ2-5	TRBV7-2	.	.	CASSPTPSPGWTQYF	TGTGCCAGCAGCCCGACCCCCTCCCCGGGGTGGACCCAGTACTTC
TRBJ2-3	TRBV29-1	.	.	CSVDAARSPRPTKYF	TGCAGCGTTGACGCCGCTAGGTCCCCACGCCCCACGAAGTATTTT
TRBJ1-4	TRBV7-9	TRBD1	.	CASSREGQRDEKLFF	TGTGCCAGCAGCCGGGAGGGACAGAGGGATGAAAAACTGTTTTTT
TRBJ2-3	TRBV9	TRBD2	.	CASSVGSGGNTDTQYF	TGTGCCAGCAGCGTAGGGAGCGGGGGGAACACAGATACGCAGTATTTT
TRBJ2-2	TRBV29-1	TRBD1	.	CSVDRAGNTGELFF	TGCAGCGTAGACAGGGCCGGGAACACCGGGGAGCTGTTTTTT